These 18 T cell receptor beta chains were all obtained from the same sample, sequenced in a study of shared T cell receptors in the human thymus. Using immunoSEQ multiplex PCR, the repertoire was profiled, and TCRdb retains in-frame clones only, with some absent. The sample lists hundreds of thousands of clones; 80% to 90% were seen once. These data were likewise used in another study, on human thymus T cells.

The sequenced material came from thymocytes. Every receptor here comes from a boy less than two years old with a congenital heart defect.

The chain couples TRBV7-6 to TRBJ2-2; D remains ambiguous. The CDR3 is made up of 14 amino acids. The germline V gene encodes CDR1 SGHVS and CDR2 FNYEAQ. Between the trimmed V and J ends, which lost 5 bases and 3 bases, there was a span of 10 bases. The CDR3 DNA reads as TGTGCCAGCAGCCCCGAGGCGGACACCGGGGAGCTGTTTTTT. Translation: CASSPEADTGELFF.

This clone was seen only once. J is TRBJ1-3 and V is TRBV4-3; the D gene is possibly TRBD1 (5 bases). V lost 3 bases and J lost 2, with 17 bases in between. Germline-derived CDR1 and CDR2 are LGHNA and YSLEER. The CDR3 totals 17 residues. CDR3 nucleotides: TGCGCCAGCAGCCACATTTCACCCGGAGGGGCTGGAAACACCATATATTTT. The encoded protein is CASSHISPGGAGNTIYF.

V and J are TRBV7-2 and TRBJ2-4; tentatively, D is TRBD1 (6 bases). Trimming stripped 3 bases from V and 9 bases from J, with 12 bases between. This CDR3 has 13 amino acids. The germline V gene encodes CDR1 SGHTA and CDR2 FQGNSA. For the CDR3, the DNA is TGTGCCAGCAGCTTGATAGGGGGTGGCATTCAGTACTTC. Translated, it gives CASSLIGGGIQYF.

The chain combines TRBV14 with TRBJ1-2, with D perhaps TRBD1 (6 bases). This CDR3 is built from 16 residues. V was pared by 8 bases and J by 2 bases, with 21 bases between. Germline CDR1 is SGHDN and CDR2 is FVKESK. CDR3 nucleotide sequence: TGTGCCAGCTCTACTAGGGAGGGGGGAAACAACTATGGCTACACCTTC. Protein sequence: CASSTREGGNNYGYTF.

This chain uses TRBV9 with TRBJ2-1; the D is unclear. The CDR3 contains 12 residues. Germline CDR1 is SGDLS and CDR2 is YYNGEE. Deletions cut 2 bases from V and 10 bases from J, with 10 bases between. The CDR3 DNA reads as TGTGCCAGCAGCGTCAGACACGACGAGCAGTTCTTC. Its protein product is CASSVRHDEQFF.

The genes are TRBV27 and TRBJ1-5; TRBD1 matches at 9 bases. The CDR3 length is 15 residues. In germline, CDR1 is MNHEY, CDR2 SMNVEV (reference sequence). Trimming removed 6 bases from V and 2 bases from J; junction bases left unmatched: 5. CDR3 bases: TGTGCCAGCAGATTAACAGGGGGCGGCAATCAGCCCCAGCATTTT. The encoded protein is CASRLTGGGNQPQHF.

The V call is TRBV5-8, the J call TRBJ2-2; TRBD1 is a possible D gene (6 bases). Trimming removed 0 bases at V and 1 base at J, with 13 bases between. CDR1 and CDR2 (germline): SGHTS, YDEGEE. The CDR3 runs to 17 residues. The chain's CDR3 is CASSLAPRQENTGELFF. CDR3 nucleotide sequence: TGTGCCAGCAGCTTGGCCCCCCGACAGGAGAACACCGGGGAGCTGTTTTTT.

V is TRBV28 and J is TRBJ1-5; D is possibly TRBD1 (6 bases). The V gene lost 0 bases and the J gene lost 4 bases, with 13 bases spanning the gap. Germline CDR1 MDHEN, CDR2 SYDVKM. This CDR3 has 16 residues. The chain's CDR3 is CASSLCIGQRNQPQHF. CDR3 DNA sequence: TGTGCCAGCAGTTTATGCATCGGACAGAGGAATCAGCCCCAGCATTTT.

This clone has a single count. CDR3 coding DNA: TGTGCCAGCAGCTTAAGAGTAGCGGGAGAAGAGACCCAGTACTTC. As protein: CASSLRVAGEETQYF. This sequence joins TRBV7-8 and TRBJ2-5; TRBD2 matches 9 bases. Per the germline V gene, CDR1 is SGHVS and CDR2 is FQNEAQ. V lost 2 bases to trimming and J lost 3 bases; unmatched junction nucleotides: 4. CDR3 size: 15 residues.

In its sample, this clone was seen a few times. This chain links TRBV6-5 with TRBJ2-7; 8 positions match TRBD1. Germline-derived CDR1 and CDR2 are MNHEY and SVGAGI. CDR3 size: 14 residues. Trimming cost V 6 bases and J 6 bases; bases outside gene matches: 10. The CDR3: CASSPGQGSVEQYF. CDR3 in DNA: TGTGCCAGCAGCCCCGGACAGGGATCCGTCGAGCAGTACTTC.

CDR3 sequence reads: CASSFTVPDRPGNTIYF. CDR3 coding DNA: TGTGCCAGCAGTTTTACAGTTCCGGACAGGCCTGGAAACACCATATATTTT. The chain links TRBV27 to TRBJ1-3, with 7 positions matching TRBD1. Germline V gene data show CDR1 as MNHEY and CDR2 as SMNVEV (reference sequence). The CDR3 is 17 amino acids. The trim removed 3 bases at V and 2 bases at J, leaving 10 bases unmatched.

A note on this clone: One junction end disagrees with the germline gene, perhaps due to a read error. V and J are TRBV5-6 and TRBJ2-3; 7 nucleotides agree with TRBD2. CDR1 is SGHDT and CDR2 is YYEEEE in the germline V gene. The CDR3 spans 13 residues. The CDR3 reads CASSWGGGLGAPF. As DNA, the CDR3 is TGTGCCAGCAGCTGGGGGGGTGGCCTTGGGGCCCCTTTT.

This clone was detected a few times. The rearrangement uses TRBV6-5 and TRBJ2-7, with 9 nucleotides matching TRBD1. The CDR3 contains 14 residues. Germline V gives CDR1 MNHEY, CDR2 SVGAGI. V dropped 5 bases and J dropped 3; count of bases not matched to a gene: 5. DNA of the CDR3: TGTGCCAGCAGTGGGGGACAGGGACACTACGAGCAGTACTTC. This codes for CASSGGQGHYEQYF.

This chain joins TRBV5-4 and TRBJ2-1; tentatively, D is TRBD1 (7 bases). Germline lookup yields CDR1 SGHNT and CDR2 YYREEE (reference sequence). The CDR3 is 16 amino acids. Trimming cost V 4 bases and J 5 bases, with 19 bases left between them. CDR3 bases: TGTGCCAGCAGCCTCACCTTTGACAGGGAGGACAATGAGCAGTTCTTC. Translating gives CASSLTFDREDNEQFF.

This chain joins TRBV5-1 and TRBJ2-3, with TRBD2 matching over 7 bases. CDR1 and CDR2 from the germline V gene are SGHRS and YFSETQ. This CDR3 spans 15 amino acids. Trimming took 0 bases from V and 4 from J; bases not matched to a gene: 5. CDR3 loop: CASSLGGGVADTQYF. CDR3 nucleotide sequence: TGCGCCAGCAGCTTGGGGGGAGGGGTAGCAGATACGCAGTATTTT.

This clone has more than one count but fewer than ten. The CDR3: CASSLTAGGGAYEQYF. DNA for the CDR3: TGTGCCAGCAGCCTAACAGCGGGAGGGGGGGCCTACGAGCAGTACTTC. The rearrangement joins TRBV11-2 to TRBJ2-7; TRBD2 matches 10 bases. After removal of 5 bases from V and 2 bases from J, the junction contained 9 bases not matched to a gene. Germline V CDR1 and CDR2: SGHAT, FQNNGV. The CDR3 covers 16 residues.

The genes are TRBV12-5 and TRBJ2-3, with D maybe TRBD2 (5 bases). V was shortened by 4 bases and J by 6 bases, with 11 bases between the two germline ends. The germline V gene encodes CDR1 LGHNT and CDR2 FRNRAP. This CDR3 has 13 amino acids. CDR3 sequence reads: CASGWLAPDTQYF. CDR3 in DNA: TGTGCTAGTGGTTGGCTAGCACCTGATACGCAGTATTTT.

The V and J genes are TRBV5-1 and TRBJ1-4; possibly TRBD1 for D (6 bases). The CDR3 totals 18 residues. Germline V gives CDR1 SGHRS, CDR2 YFSETQ. Deletions cut 4 bases from V and 0 bases from J, with 19 bases between. In DNA form, the CDR3 reads TGCGCCAGCAGCCTATCCCCACTACAGGGATCAACTAATGAAAAACTGTTTTTT. It encodes CASSLSPLQGSTNEKLFF.